The 30 T cell receptor beta chains below come from one sample, sequenced in a study of CD8 T cells in ankylosing spondylitis. TCRdb fed the 5' RACE reads into MiXCR, producing one record per CDR3 protein. The table lists 350,000 to 400,000 distinct CDR3 sequences, approximately 22% of them singletons. The sequenced sample consisted of blood, either unsorted or a sorted T cell fraction (not recorded which). Receptors originate from a male donor with ankylosing spondylitis or in good health (not recorded which).

This clonotype was seen a handful of times. This chain joins TRBV28 and TRBJ2-1; 11 bases are a match to TRBD2. This CDR3 has 15 residues. V lost 7 bases and J lost 6; bases outside the gene matches: 8. CDR1 is MDHEN, CDR2 SYDVKM, per germline. In nucleotides, the CDR3 is TGTGCCAGCACCCAAGGGACTAGCGGCTCCAATGAGCAGTTCTTC. This translates into CASTQGTSGSNEQFF.

This chain links TRBV13 with TRBJ2-5; maybe TRBD1 (5 bases). Deletions cut 5 bases from V and 5 bases from J, with 12 bases between. This CDR3 spans 13 amino acids. The germline V gene encodes CDR1 PRHDT and CDR2 FYEKMQ (reference sequence). CDR3 DNA: TGTGCCAGCAGCCAACAACAGGAGGAGACCCAGTACTTC. Translation gives CASSQQQEETQYF.

The V gene is TRBV25-1, the J gene TRBJ2-7, with D uncertain. Trimming pared 0 bases from V and 7 bases from J, leaving 10 bases between. CDR3 size: 13 residues. Germline V CDR1 and CDR2: MGHDK, SYGVNS. The DNA for the CDR3 is TGTGCCAGCAGTGAATATCAGGACGGGGAGCAGTACTTC. It specifies CASSEYQDGEQYF.

The chain couples TRBV19 to TRBJ2-7; no clear D. Trimming removed 5 bases at V and 0 bases at J, with 11 bases between. The CDR3 totals 14 residues. Germline V gene data show CDR1 as LNHDA and CDR2 as SQIVND (reference sequence). The CDR3 sequence is CASSPEWVSYEQYF. For the CDR3, the DNA is TGTGCCAGTAGTCCAGAGTGGGTCTCCTACGAGCAGTACTTC.

Only a few counts were recorded for this clonotype. The CDR3 DNA reads as TGTGCCAGCAGTTTACAAGGACAGGGGAGCGAGCAGTACTTC. Translated: CASSLQGQGSEQYF. The chain employs TRBV27 and TRBJ2-7; 9 positions agree with TRBD1. There are 14 residues in the CDR3. V lost 2 bases to trimming and J lost 6 bases; unmatched junction nucleotides: 5. Looked up from germline, CDR1 is MNHEY and CDR2 is SMNVEV (reference sequence).

This clonotype was observed a handful of times. This chain joins TRBV7-6 and TRBJ2-1, with unresolved D. Germline assignment: CDR1 SGHVS and CDR2 FNYEAQ. With 1 base removed from V and 9 bases from J, the gap between germline ends came to 13 bases. The CDR3 runs 14 residues. The CDR3 protein is CASSLEPGDGEQFF. The DNA of the CDR3 is TGTGCCAGCAGCTTAGAGCCTGGCGACGGTGAGCAGTTCTTC.

This rearrangement joins TRBV28 to TRBJ2-7; D perhaps matches TRBD2 (5 bases). CDR1 and CDR2 from the germline V gene are MDHEN and SYDVKM. The CDR3 totals 14 residues. The V and J ends lost 7 bases and 2 bases respectively, with 15 bases between them. CDR3 in amino acids: CASIEGDSAYEQYF. The CDR3 DNA reads TGTGCCAGCATAGAAGGCGATAGCGCCTACGAGCAGTACTTC.

This chain connects TRBV10-3 to TRBJ2-1; the match to TRBD2 covers 14 bases. The CDR3 has 16 residues. V dropped 6 bases and J dropped 9; count of bases not matched to a gene: 10. The germline V gene has CDR1 ENHRY and CDR2 SYGVKD. The CDR3 is CAIRRLAGGPRGEQFF. CDR3 DNA: TGTGCCATCAGACGACTAGCGGGGGGGCCCCGCGGTGAGCAGTTCTTC.

The CDR3 region is CASSDRGRDEQYF. DNA for the CDR3: TGTGCCAGCAGTGATCGGGGGAGGGACGAGCAGTACTTC. The chain has TRBV6-1 and TRBJ2-7, with TRBD2 identical over 7 bases. V lost 3 bases to trimming and J lost 5 bases; unmatched junction nucleotides: 4. CDR1 MNHNS and CDR2 SASEGT come from the germline V gene. The CDR3 spans 13 residues.

This chain links TRBV2 with TRBJ2-5; weak D call: TRBD1 (5 bases). Trimming removed 4 bases at V and 5 bases at J, with 11 bases between. The CDR3 runs to 13 residues. Germline loops: CDR1 SNHLY, CDR2 FYNNEI. CDR3 sequence reads: CASSGTPGETQYF. The CDR3 bases are TGTGCCAGCAGTGGGACCCCAGGGGAGACCCAGTACTTC.

This clonotype was observed a few times. The chain joins TRBV4-2 to TRBJ2-1; perhaps TRBD2 as D (6 bases). In germline, CDR1 is LGHNA, CDR2 YNFKEQ. This CDR3 comprises 17 residues. Trimming stripped 3 bases from V and 2 bases from J, with 17 bases between. For the CDR3, the DNA is TGTGCCAGCAGCCATTTTCCCTCTAGCGAACCCTACAATGAGCAGTTCTTC. Translated: CASSHFPSSEPYNEQFF.

This clonotype was observed a few times. This chain joins TRBV9 and TRBJ2-7; D is possibly TRBD1 (5 bases). The CDR3 totals 13 residues. Germline V gene sequence: CDR1 SGDLS, CDR2 YYNGEE. V lost 2 bases and J 5 bases, leaving 11 bases between the germline ends. CDR3: CASSVTVRNEQYF. CDR3 coding DNA: TGTGCCAGCAGCGTGACAGTAAGGAACGAGCAGTACTTC. The full variable domain, in which reference TRBV9 and TRBJ2-7 provide the parts outside the CDR3, is DSGVTQTPKHLITATGQRVTLRCSPRSGDLSVYWYQQSLDQGLQFLIQYYNGEERAKGNILERFSAQQFPDLHSELNLSSLELGDSALYFCASSVTVRNEQYFGPGTRLTVT.

The chain combines TRBV12-3 or TRBV12-4 with TRBJ2-1; 7 nucleotides line up with TRBD1. V lost 3 bases and J lost 10; bases outside the gene matches: 12. The length of the CDR3 is 15 residues. The CDR3 loop reads CASSFLPGQRDEQFF. CDR3 nucleotides: TGTGCCAGCAGTTTTCTCCCGGGACAGCGAGACGAGCAGTTCTTC.

The chain recombines TRBV12-3 or TRBV12-4 with TRBJ2-1; TRBD2 matches 7 bases. Germline trimming cut 3 bases from V and 10 bases from J; bases unmatched to any gene: 12. This CDR3 comprises 15 residues. Here the CDR3 DNA reads TGTGCCAGCAGTTTGTCCGGAACTAGCGTCGGAGAGCAGTTCTTC. This codes for CASSLSGTSVGEQFF.

The chain links TRBV5-6 to TRBJ2-1, with 8 bases aligning to TRBD2. Germline assignment: CDR1 SGHDT and CDR2 YYEEEE. Trimming at V came to 2 bases and at J to 8 bases, leaving 15 bases not matched to a gene. This CDR3 comprises 17 residues. The DNA of the CDR3 is TGTGCCAGCAGCTTAGTAGACGGGGGGGCCTTAGGTTATGAGCAGTTCTTC. It encodes CASSLVDGGALGYEQFF.

The chain has TRBV20-1 and TRBJ2-7; tentative D call: TRBD1 (6 bases). CDR3 length: 13 residues. V was pared by 5 bases and J by 0 bases, with 11 bases between. Germline V gives CDR1 DFQATT, CDR2 SNEGSKA (reference sequence). CDR3 DNA sequence: TGCAGTGCTTCGACAGGTACCTCCTACGAGCAGTACTTC. As protein: CSASTGTSYEQYF.

This chain joins TRBV5-6 and TRBJ2-5; a weak D match, TRBD2 (6 bases). The CDR3 contains 15 residues. Germline assignment: CDR1 SGHDT and CDR2 YYEEEE. V shed 0 bases and J shed 5 bases, with 14 bases lying between them. The CDR3 DNA is TGTGCCAGCAGCTTGGATGGGGGAGGTCGGGAGACCCAGTACTTC. As protein: CASSLDGGGRETQYF.

This clonotype occurred many times. The chain is built from TRBV12-3 or TRBV12-4 and TRBJ2-7; 7 nucleotides align to TRBD1. The CDR3 covers 15 residues. V was clipped by 4 bases and J by 2 bases; unmatched bases: 8. The CDR3 sequence: CASSSSWTGPYEQYF. The CDR3 nucleotides are TGTGCCAGCAGTTCCTCCTGGACAGGCCCCTACGAGCAGTACTTC.

This clonotype was recorded a few times. The V call is TRBV24-1, the J call TRBJ2-2, with 8 bases lining up with TRBD1. This CDR3 has 16 amino acids. Germline CDR1 KGHDR, CDR2 SFDVKD. The J segment lost 5 bases and the V segment lost 2 bases, leaving 6 bases of the junction unmatched. The CDR3 DNA reads as TGTGCCACCAGTGATTCAGGGGGCCAGGGGACCGGGGAGCTGTTTTTT. It specifies CATSDSGGQGTGELFF.

The CDR3 sequence: CASRSSGTPATPEQFF. The CDR3 coding sequence is TGTGCCAGCAGGTCAAGCGGGACCCCAGCGACCCCCGAGCAGTTCTTC. The chain joins TRBV6-2 or TRBV6-3 to TRBJ2-1; 7 bases align to TRBD2. Germline CDR1 is MNHEY and CDR2 is SVGEGT. The CDR3 has 16 amino acids. Trimming took 6 bases from V and 10 from J; bases not matched to a gene: 18.

The rearrangement uses TRBV5-1 and TRBJ1-5; 8 bases are shared with TRBD1. Trimming removed 2 bases from V and 2 bases from J; junction bases left unmatched: 6. The germline V gene has CDR1 SGHRS and CDR2 YFSETQ. The CDR3 sequence is 16 residues long. CDR3 nucleotides: TGCGCCAGCAGCTTCACCAGGGGGCATGGCAATCAGCCCCAGCATTTT. As protein: CASSFTRGHGNQPQHF.

This clonotype was seen only a few times. The chain is built from TRBV12-3 or TRBV12-4 and TRBJ2-7, with D possibly matching TRBD1 (6 bases). The length of the CDR3 is 14 residues. Trimming removed 5 bases from V and 2 bases from J, with 13 bases in between. CDR3: CASSPNREPYEQYF. CDR3 in DNA: TGTGCCAGCAGTCCAAACAGGGAACCCTACGAGCAGTACTTC.

This clonotype was counted many times. The V call is TRBV12-3 or TRBV12-4, the J call TRBJ2-3, with D perhaps matching TRBD1 or TRBD2 (5 bases each). The CDR3 totals 16 residues. Trimming cost V 4 bases and J 1 base, with 15 bases left between them. The CDR3 DNA reads TGTGCCAGCAGTTCCATAGACAGCGGCGGCACAGATACGCAGTATTTT. It specifies CASSSIDSGGTDTQYF.

This clonotype was detected only a few times. The junction departs from the called germline gene at one end, perhaps through a read error. The chain combines TRBV29-1 with TRBJ1-4, with D maybe TRBD1 (5 bases). Germline CDR1 and CDR2: SQVTM and ANQGSEA. The CDR3 covers 9 residues. The DNA of the CDR3 is TGCAGCGTCACGTGGGGCAGTTACTTT. This encodes CSVTWGSYF.

The genes are TRBV2 and TRBJ2-5; tentative D call: TRBD1 (5 bases). This CDR3 comprises 14 residues. The V end lost 3 bases, the J end lost 3 bases, and 11 bases lay between the germline ends. Germline V gives CDR1 SNHLY, CDR2 FYNNEI. This CDR3 reads CASSDHGREETQYF. The CDR3 DNA sequence: TGTGCCAGCAGTGATCATGGCAGGGAAGAGACCCAGTACTTC.

Only a few counts were recorded for this clonotype. V is TRBV28 and J is TRBJ2-5; no definite D call. This CDR3 comprises 16 residues. V was pared by 7 bases and J by 0 bases, with 18 bases between. Germline-derived CDR1 and CDR2 are MDHEN and SYDVKM. This CDR3 reads CASNPGRALYQETQYF. The CDR3 bases are TGTGCCAGCAACCCCGGACGGGCCCTGTACCAAGAGACCCAGTACTTC.

V usage is TRBV12-3 or TRBV12-4 and J usage is TRBJ2-1; D is perhaps TRBD2 (6 bases). The CDR3 runs 15 residues. The ends were cut back, 5 bases at V and 8 bases at J, with 19 bases in the middle. The CDR3 reads CASSRGVRGGDEQFF. Written as DNA, the CDR3 is TGTGCCAGCAGTCGCGGGGTAAGGGGAGGCGATGAGCAGTTCTTC.

This clonotype has more than one count but fewer than ten. The chain employs TRBV7-9 and TRBJ2-1, with D tentatively TRBD1 or TRBD2 (5 bases each). The V end was cut by 5 bases, the J end by 6 bases, with 17 bases between. This CDR3 is built from 15 residues. The V gene's germline CDR1 is SEHNR and CDR2 FQNEAQ (reference sequence). The CDR3 here is CASSPQLKGTNEQFF. The CDR3 DNA follows: TGTGCCAGCAGCCCCCAGCTGAAAGGGACCAATGAGCAGTTCTTC.

Only a few counts were recorded for this clonotype. V is TRBV27 and J is TRBJ2-4; D is unclear. Germline V gene lookup returns CDR1 MNHEY and CDR2 SMNVEV (reference sequence). Trimming removed 0 bases at V and 0 bases at J, with 9 bases between. CDR3 length: 16 residues. The CDR3: CASSLSMGVAKNIQYF. Here the CDR3 DNA reads TGTGCCAGCAGTTTATCGATGGGTGTAGCCAAAAACATTCAGTACTTC.

The rearrangement joins TRBV5-6 to TRBJ2-7; D possibly uses TRBD1 or TRBD2 (6 bases each). Deletions cut 1 base from V and 4 bases from J, with 15 bases between. Germline lookup yields CDR1 SGHDT and CDR2 YYEEEE. The length of the CDR3 is 15 residues. CDR3 DNA: TGTGCCAGCAGCTTGTGGAAGGGGGGAGCGTACGAGCAGTACTTC. Translation gives CASSLWKGGAYEQYF.